This T cell receptor beta chain was sequenced during a study of blood T cells in healthy people across ages. For the second PCR, which ran for roughly 6 to 11 cycles, a sample-barcoded 5' primer and a J-beta primer mix were used. With 12 random nucleotides, a template-switch adaptor tagged each individual cDNA molecule. TCRdb re-derived calls from the 5' RACE reads in MiXCR, one entry per CDR3 protein. The sample shows 700,000 or so distinct CDR3 sequences, 35% to 50% of them seen only once. The receptor comes from an elderly man in good health. Input material: blood.

DNA of the CDR3: TGCAGCGCATGGACTAGCGGGAGGGCCAGCTCCTACAATGAGCAGTACTTC. Protein: CSAWTSGRASSYNEQYF. J is TRBJ2-1 and V is TRBV29-1, with 15 bases identical to TRBD2. The last part of the DNA fits TRBJ2-7 better; the J call may be wrong. CDR3 length: 17 residues. Per the germline V gene, CDR1 is SQVTM and CDR2 is ANQGSEA.